This TCR beta chain stems from a study of a mutant IDH1 vaccine in newly diagnosed glioma. Overall study context: Vaccines were first given 4-6 weeks after radiotherapy alone, or with temozolomide cycles. Week 35 was safety follow-up visit V12; week 47 was end-of-study visit V13. It was radiotherapy, temozolomide, or both that patients received previously, with most receiving both.

The length of the CDR3 is 15 residues. Trimming took 5 bases from V and 0 from J; bases not matched to a gene: 5. Germline loops: CDR1 SGHRS, CDR2 YFSETQ. Profiled with immunoSEQ multiplex PCR; TCRdb holds only in-frame clones, not every one. Here the sample spans about 94,000 clones, just under 90% being singletons. On this clone: Antigen specificity is unknown.

Time point noted: week 47, end of study. Doses of 300 ug of mutant IDH1 20-mer peptide were given with topical imiquimod. There were eight vaccinations for patients, given in weeks 1, 3, 5, 7, 11, 15, 19 and 23. The receptor was isolated from a woman in her forties or fifties with glioma. Source: PBMCs, taken from a glioma patient whose treatment included an IDH1 peptide vaccine. This chain links TRBV5-1 with TRBJ2-7; 10 positions agree with TRBD1. CDR3 nucleotides: TGCGCCAGCAGATCGGGACAGGGGTTCTCCTACGAGCAGTACTTC. Amino acids: CASRSGQGFSYEQYF.